The 19 T cell receptor beta chains below were found in one sample sequenced in a study of CD4 and CD8 cells across lung adenocarcinoma regions. TCRdb re-called the PCR reads with MiXCR, one entry per CDR3 protein. This sample has 16,000 or so distinct CDR3 sequences, with just under 55% found just once. Sequenced sample: CD8+ T cells from the center of a lung tumor. These receptors were obtained from a female donor with lung adenocarcinoma. The CD4 and CD8 labels of this study may be unreliable.

This clonotype was detected a few times. The genes are TRBV6-1 and TRBJ2-3; 13 nucleotides align to TRBD2. Trimming at V came to 6 bases and at J to 12 bases, leaving 15 bases not matched to a gene. The CDR3 loop spans 16 amino acids. The germline V gene encodes CDR1 MNHNS and CDR2 SASEGT. The CDR3 region has the DNA TGTGCCAGCAGACGACTAGCGGGAGGAAACCAAGAGACCCAGTATTTT. It is translated as CASRRLAGGNQETQYF.

The chain carries TRBV6-1 and TRBJ1-1, with TRBD1 matching over 9 bases. CDR1 and CDR2 from the germline V gene are MNHNS and SASEGT. V lost 7 bases and J lost 5; bases outside the gene matches: 8. This CDR3 comprises 14 residues. CDR3 sequence: CASTGTGYETEAFF. The CDR3 nucleotides are TGTGCCAGCACCGGGACAGGGTACGAGACTGAAGCTTTCTTT.

The V and J genes are TRBV27 and TRBJ1-3; perhaps TRBD1 as D (6 bases). The CDR3 runs 14 residues. Per the germline V gene, CDR1 is MNHEY and CDR2 is SMNVEV (reference sequence). V lost 8 bases and J 0 bases, leaving 11 bases between the germline ends. In nucleotides, the CDR3 is TGTGCCAGCCCCGGACAGACCTCTGGAAACACCATATATTTT. Translation gives CASPGQTSGNTIYF.

In regard to this clonotype: At one end the junction does not follow the germline gene, possibly because of a read error. The J gene is TRBJ2-3, the V gene TRBV7-2; 8 bases are shared with TRBD2. Germline V CDR1 and CDR2: SGHTA, FQGNSA. The CDR3 is 16 amino acids. The CDR3 region has the DNA TGTGCCAGCAGCCTAGGGGGTCGGGGGGGCAAAGACACGCAGTATTTC. As protein: CASSLGGRGGKDTQYF.

This clonotype was observed a few times. This chain uses TRBV11-2 with TRBJ2-2; D may be TRBD2 (6 bases). CDR3 length: 15 residues. V shed 1 base and J shed 4 bases, with 10 bases lying between them. CDR1 is SGHAT and CDR2 is FQNNGV in the germline V gene. The CDR3 reads CASSLVGGSTGELFF. Here the CDR3 DNA reads TGTGCCAGCAGCTTAGTGGGAGGTAGCACCGGGGAGCTGTTTTTT. The whole variable domain, filled in from reference TRBV11-2 and TRBJ2-2, reads EAGVAQSPRYKIIEKRQSVAFWCNPISGHATLYWYQQILGQGPKLLIQFQNNGVVDDSQLPKDRFSAERLKGVDSTLKIQPAKLEDSAVYLCASSLVGGSTGELFFGEGSRLTVL.

This clonotype was counted a single time. The rearrangement joins TRBV10-3 to TRBJ2-4; D tentatively reads TRBD1 or TRBD2 (6 bases each). Germline CDR1 ENHRY, CDR2 SYGVKD. The CDR3 runs to 14 residues. The CDR3 nucleotides read TGTGGCGGCCGGGGGCGAGGAGCCAAAAACACGCAGTACTTC. This encodes CGGRGRGAKNTQYF.

This clonotype is large. V usage is TRBV10-3 and J usage is TRBJ2-3; D call uncertain. CDR1 is ENHRY, CDR2 SYGVKD, per germline. CDR3 size: 12 residues. Trimming cost V 8 bases and J 4 bases, with 10 bases left between them. The CDR3: CAISSVADTQYF. In nucleotides, the CDR3 is TGTGCCATCTCCAGTGTGGCAGATACGCAGTATTTT.

This clonotype came up once. A read error may account for a junction end that differs from germline. V and J are TRBV6-8 and TRBJ2-5, with D unresolved. The CDR3 has 12 residues. Germline V gives CDR1 MNHGY, CDR2 SAAAGT. The CDR3 DNA sequence: TGTGCCGTCTGCCGTGTGGCAGAGACGCAGTACTTC. It specifies CAVCRVAETQYF.

The chain combines TRBV6-8 with TRBJ2-4; 8 bases align to TRBD2. This CDR3 is built from 14 residues. Looked up from germline, CDR1 is MNHGY and CDR2 is SAAAGT. CDR3 sequence: CGVTGAGGKNIQYF. The CDR3 DNA reads as TGTGGCGTCACGGGGGCGGGGGGCAAAAACATTCAGTACTTC.

Relative to its sample, this clonotype is medium-sized. V and J are TRBV5-1 and TRBJ2-1; no clear D gene. The CDR3 runs 16 residues. Trimming shortened V by 0 bases and J by 4 bases, and 14 bases separated the two germline ends. CDR1 and CDR2 (germline): SGHRS, YFSETQ. As DNA, the CDR3 is TGCGCCAGCAGCTTGGTCCCGACGGGCTCTTACAATGAGCAGTTCTTC. It encodes CASSLVPTGSYNEQFF.

This clonotype was seen only a few times. The junction departs from the called germline gene at one end, perhaps through a read error. The chain carries TRBV6-1 and TRBJ2-4; 8 bases are shared with TRBD1. This CDR3 region has 14 residues. Germline CDR1 and CDR2: MNHNS and SASEGT. The CDR3 spells CGSRGLRAKNTQYF. The CDR3 nucleotides read TGTGGCAGCAGGGGGCTACGAGCCAAAAACACGCAGTACTTT.

In this sample, this clonotype turned up a few times. This sequence joins TRBV30 and TRBJ1-1; the match to TRBD1 covers 9 bases. V trimming: 0 bases; J trimming: 4 bases; junction bases outside the gene matches: 3. This CDR3 is built from 14 residues. From germline, CDR1 is GTSNPN and CDR2 SVGIG (reference sequence). Written as DNA, the CDR3 is TGTGCCTGGAGTGTCGGACAGGGGAGCACTGAAGCTTTCTTT. Encoded protein: CAWSVGQGSTEAFF.

The chain combines TRBV30 with TRBJ2-7; possible D gene TRBD1, 6 bases. Trimming pared 1 base from V and 7 bases from J, leaving 14 bases between. The germline V gene encodes CDR1 GTSNPN and CDR2 SVGIG (reference sequence). This CDR3 comprises 13 residues. CDR3 in DNA: TGTGCCTGGAGTGGTTTTAGGGGGATGGAGCAGTACTTC. It codes for CAWSGFRGMEQYF. Supplemented by reference TRBV30 and TRBJ2-7, the full variable domain reads SQTIHQWPATLVQPVGSPLSLECTVEGTSNPNLYWYRQAAGRGLQLLFYSVGIGQISSEVPQNLSASRPQDRQFILSSKKLLLSDSGFYLCAWSGFRGMEQYFGPGTRLTVT.

In this sample, this clonotype turned up a few times. Here the CDR3 DNA reads TGTGCCAGCAGCTTAAACAGTCAAGAGACCCAGTACTTC. This sequence encodes CASSLNSQETQYF. V usage is TRBV7-3 and J usage is TRBJ2-5; no definite D call. This CDR3 has 13 amino acids. Germline CDR1 is SGHTA and CDR2 is FQGTGA. Trimming took 1 base from V and 2 from J, leaving 5 bases between them.

The chain combines TRBV7-3 with TRBJ2-5; 11 nucleotides line up with TRBD2. The trim removed 5 bases at V and 5 bases at J, leaving 7 bases unmatched. Germline V gives CDR1 SGHTA, CDR2 FQGTGA. CDR3 length: 15 amino acids. The CDR3 loop is CASSRLAGSSETQYF. CDR3 in DNA: TGTGCCAGCAGCCGACTAGCGGGATCGTCGGAGACCCAGTACTTC. Full variable domain (rest looked up from reference TRBV7-3 and TRBJ2-5): GAGVSQTPSNKVTEKGKYVELRCDPISGHTALYWYRQSLGQGPEFLIYFQGTGAADDSGLPNDRFFAVRPEGSVSTLKIQRTERGDSAVYLCASSRLAGSSETQYFGPGTRLLVL.

This clonotype is termed medium-sized (0.01 to 0.1%). This chain's CDR3 is CASSLIRDLGETQYF. The CDR3, as DNA: TGTGCCAGCAGCCTTATTCGGGACTTGGGGGAGACCCAGTACTTC. The chain carries TRBV7-2 and TRBJ2-5; tentatively, D is TRBD2 (6 bases). Per germline, CDR1 SGHTA and CDR2 FQGNSA. Trimming shortened V by 5 bases and J by 5 bases, and 18 bases separated the two germline ends. The CDR3 consists of 15 residues.

V and J are TRBV4-1 and TRBJ2-3; 8 bases align to TRBD1. The CDR3 length is 18 residues. Germline CDR1 and CDR2: MGHRA and YSYEKL. With 4 bases clipped from V and 5 bases from J, the junction kept 17 bases outside the gene matches. CDR3 residues: CASSPSPTGAYGKDTQYF. CDR3 coding DNA: TGCGCCAGCAGCCCAAGTCCGACAGGGGCCTACGGCAAAGATACGCAGTATTTT.

This clonotype showed up just once. The junction shows a germline mismatch at one end, possibly a read error. The V gene is TRBV6-1, the J gene TRBJ2-3; 8 nucleotides align to TRBD1. CDR1 and CDR2 (germline): MNHNS, SASEGT. This CDR3 region has 14 residues. The CDR3 region is CASSEGTGTDAQYF. In DNA form, the CDR3 reads TGTGCCAGCAGTGAAGGGACAGGGACAGATGCGCAGTATTTT.

A note on this clonotype: An end of the junction does not agree with germline; a read error may underlie this. The V gene is TRBV10-1, the J gene TRBJ2-3; D is uncertain. This CDR3 is 14 amino acids long. CDR1 and CDR2 (germline): WNHNN, SYGVQD (reference sequence). The CDR3 nucleotides are TGCGCCAGCAGTGACCATCGAGGCAAAGACACGCAGTATTTC. Translated, it gives CASSDHRGKDTQYF.